This TCR beta chain emerged from a study of naive and memory T cell subsets. Study-wide findings and caveats: Possibly reflecting memory cells re-expressing CD45RA, a few larger clonotypes occurred in naive repertoires, especially CD8.

Note on this clonotype: Its antigen is currently unknown.

Germline loops: CDR1 KGHSH, CDR2 LQKENI. The CDR3 is 13 residues long. Trimming at V came to 3 bases and at J to 10 bases, leaving 5 bases not matched to a gene. An equimolar mix of two oligonucleotides served as the beta constant-region primer for TRBC1 and TRBC2. Four rounds of PCR amplified the ligated cDNA using nested alpha and beta constant-region primers plus SP2. One entry per CDR3 protein results from TCRdb running MiXCR on the UMI-ligation and nested PCR reads. Of 85,000 to 130,000 distinct CDR3 sequences listed, approximately 14% were seen once; the top ten hold approximately 3%. Overnight CMV lysate stimulation of fresh PBMCs defined donor CMV status by CD4+ IFNgamma. Sequential positive selection took CD4 T cells first, then CD8 T cells. Cells stained for CD3, CD4, CD8, CD45RA, CD27 and viability were sorted into four CD45RA/CD27 subsets.

The J gene is TRBJ2-1, the V gene TRBV18; 8 bases are a match to TRBD1. Source material: naive CD8+ T cells from blood. The receptor was isolated from a human donor in good health. Here the CDR3 reads CASSPGTGEEQFF. The CDR3 DNA sequence: TGTGCCAGCTCACCTGGGACAGGAGAAGAGCAGTTCTTC.